Listed below are T cell receptor beta chains from one sample, sequenced in a study of blood T cell repertoires in COVID-19. Libraries were prepared by immunoSEQ multiplex PCR; TCRdb keeps only in-frame clonotypes and omits some of them. The data show approximately 180,000 clones, 70% to 90% seen once. The specimen sequenced was peripheral blood. The receptors were sampled from a man between 40 and 49 years old with active or convalescent COVID-19. Both conserved end residues are part of each CDR3. D genes are given only for firm matches. Size tells how often a clone was seen (once, few, many) or the class of an expanded clone, and some rows leave it out.

v_gene	abundance	d_gene	j_gene	CDR3nt	CDR3aa
TRBV5-1	-	-	TRBJ2-2	TGCGCCAGCAGCTTGGATTGGAGAATCACCGGGGAGCTGTTTTTT	CASSLDWRITGELFF
TRBV12-3/TRBV12-4	-	-	TRBJ1-6	TGTGCCAGCACCTTGGGGGGGTCACCCCTCCACTTT	CASTLGGSPLHF
TRBV2	once	TRBD1	TRBJ1-1	TGTGCCAGCAGAGAGACAGGGGGTTACACTGAAGCTTTCTTT	CASRETGGYTEAFF
TRBV6-5	-	-	TRBJ1-5	TGTGCCAGCAATTCGGACAGCTCACTCAATCAGCCCCAGCATTTT	CASNSDSSLNQPQHF
TRBV5-1	-	-	TRBJ1-4	TGCGCCAGCAGCTTCGGGCAGGGTTCTAAAAAACTGTTTTTT	CASSFGQGSKKLFF
TRBV5-1	-	TRBD1	TRBJ1-2	TGCGCCAGCAGCGATGGACAGGGTGACTATGGCTACACCTTC	CASSDGQGDYGYTF
TRBV19	few	-	TRBJ1-5	TGTGCCAGTAGAGCCGACGGGTCTGGCAATCAGCCCCAGCATTTT	CASRADGSGNQPQHF
TRBV19	-	TRBD1	TRBJ2-7	TGTGCCAGCCAATCCGGGACAGGGGGCTACGAGCAGTACTTC	CASQSGTGGYEQYF
TRBV7-8	-	-	TRBJ1-1	TGTGCCAGCAGTGAAGCCTCACGGGGGATCGCTGAAGCTTTCTTT	CASSEASRGIAEAFF
TRBV5-4	-	TRBD1	TRBJ2-3	TGTGCCAGCAGCTTCGACAGGGGAGCAGATACGCAGTATTTT	CASSFDRGADTQYF
TRBV7-9	-	TRBD1	TRBJ1-2	TGTGCCAGCAGCTTAGCAGGGGGCGATTATGGCTACACCTTC	CASSLAGGDYGYTF
TRBV10-3	-	TRBD1	TRBJ1-3	TGTGCCATTAGACCGGGACAGGGTGTTGGAAACACCATATATTTT	CAIRPGQGVGNTIYF
TRBV6-6	-	TRBD1	TRBJ1-3	TGTGCCAGCCTGGGACAGTGGGGCACCATATATTTT	CASLGQWGTIYF
TRBV19	-	-	TRBJ1-5	TGTGCCAGTGCTAGAGGGAATAGCAATCAGCCCCAGCATTTT	CASARGNSNQPQHF
TRBV7-9	-	-	TRBJ1-5	TGTGCCAGCCAGGGAATCGGGAGCAATCAGCCCCAGCATTTT	CASQGIGSNQPQHF
TRBV7-9	-	-	TRBJ1-1	TGTGCCAGCAGCTTATCCGGGGGAATCGGCACTGAAGCTTTCTTT	CASSLSGGIGTEAFF
TRBV15	-	-	TRBJ1-6	TGTGCCACCCGAAGGGGTGATTCACCCCTCCACTTT	CATRRGDSPLHF
TRBV4-1	-	TRBD2	TRBJ2-5	TGCGCCAGCAGCCAATTCGGGGGGAGCGGGGGTTGGGAGACCCAGTACTTC	CASSQFGGSGGWETQYF
TRBV19	-	-	TRBJ1-1	TGTGCCAGTAGTAGGGGGGAAGTGAACACTGAAGCTTTCTTT	CASSRGEVNTEAFF
TRBV6-5	once	-	TRBJ2-7	TGTGCCAGCAGGGCCCTCCACGAGCAGTACTTC	CASRALHEQYF
TRBV19	-	-	TRBJ1-5	TGTGCCAGTAGTATAGACCCTTTCAGGGAAAATCAGCCCCAGCATTTT	CASSIDPFRENQPQHF
TRBV4-3	-	-	TRBJ2-2	TGCGCCAGCAGCCAGCGGCACGAGACAGAGAACACCGGGGAGCTGTTTTTT	CASSQRHETENTGELFF
TRBV18	once	-	TRBJ1-1	TGTGCCAGCTCACGACTGCCCCAGATTGTAGGGGACACTGAAGCTTTCTTT	CASSRLPQIVGDTEAFF
TRBV5-1	few	-	TRBJ1-5	TGCGCCAGCAGCCTCGGGGATTCCCCTGAGCCCCAGCATTTT	CASSLGDSPEPQHF
TRBV6-6	-	-	TRBJ1-1	TGTGCCAGCAGTTCTTGGCAGATTAACACTGAAGCTTTCTTT	CASSSWQINTEAFF
TRBV19	-	TRBD1	TRBJ2-7	TGTGCCACCAAAGGACAGGGGGTCGAGCAGTACTTC	CATKGQGVEQYF
TRBV7-2	-	-	TRBJ2-5	TGTGCCAGCAGCTTACCTGCGAGGGAGACCCAGTACTTC	CASSLPARETQYF
TRBV6-1	-	-	TRBJ2-3	TGTGCCAGCAGTGCGGAGGGTGGACGGGGGAAAGATACGCAGTATTTT	CASSAEGGRGKDTQYF
TRBV2	-	-	TRBJ1-6	TGTGCCAGCAAGGGGATCGATTCACCCCTCCACTTT	CASKGIDSPLHF
TRBV6-5	-	-	TRBJ2-2	TGTGCCAGCAGTTACTCGGTGGAGGGGGAGCTGTTTTTT	CASSYSVEGELFF
TRBV28	once	-	TRBJ1-3	TGTGCCAGCTGCGGGGGCAGTTTATCCGCTGGAAACACCATATATTTT	CASCGGSLSAGNTIYF
TRBV2	-	TRBD1	TRBJ1-2	TGTGCCAGCAACCCCCCGGGACAGGGAACATATGGCTACACCTTC	CASNPPGQGTYGYTF
TRBV5-4	-	TRBD1	TRBJ1-2	TGTGCCAGCAGCACTGACAGGGACGGCTATGGCTACACCTTC	CASSTDRDGYGYTF
TRBV9	-	TRBD2	TRBJ2-3	TGTGCCAGCAGCCCTTACACGGGGGGGCCTCTCACAGATACGCAGTATTTT	CASSPYTGGPLTDTQYF
TRBV2	once	TRBD1	TRBJ1-2	TGTGCCAGCAATACAGGGGGCTGGGGCTATGGCTACACCTTC	CASNTGGWGYGYTF
TRBV28	-	-	TRBJ1-2	TGTGCCAGCAGTTTTGTGCGGTATGGCTACACCTTC	CASSFVRYGYTF
TRBV7-9	-	-	TRBJ2-3	TGTGCCAGCAGCCAGAGCACAGATACGCAGTATTTT	CASSQSTDTQYF
TRBV28	-	TRBD1	TRBJ1-2	TGTGCCAGCAGTTTTGGGACAGTTTATGGCTACACCTTC	CASSFGTVYGYTF
TRBV6-5	-	-	TRBJ1-5	TGTGCCAGCCACGAAGGGCGACAGAACAATCAGCCCCAGCATTTT	CASHEGRQNNQPQHF
TRBV7-8	once	TRBD2	TRBJ2-5	TGTGCCAGCAGCCAAACTAGCGGGGGGCGGGTATGGGAGACCCAGTACTTC	CASSQTSGGRVWETQYF